A selection of T cell receptor beta chains follows, all from one sample in a study of blood T cell repertoires in COVID-19. Assay used: immunoSEQ multiplex PCR; TCRdb lists only in-frame clones, some missing. Among roughly 420,000 clones listed, 85% to 90% were seen once. The sequencing input was PBMCs or T cells enriched from blood (not recorded which). The receptors were sampled from a woman aged 25 to 39 with acute COVID-19. CDR3s include the opening cysteine and the closing phenylalanine or tryptophan. The D gene is left open where the match is weak. Size values are once, few and many counts, or a class for expanded clones, and some rows have none.

CDR3aa: CASSQDLVLAGGSRRGEQYF; CDR3nt: TGTGCCAGCAGCCAAGATCTTGTCCTAGCGGGGGGGAGCCGCCGGGGAGAGCAGTACTTC; v_gene: TRBV3-1/TRBV3-2; d_gene: TRBD2; abundance: .; j_gene: TRBJ2-7
CDR3aa: CASSESTEGAEAFF; CDR3nt: TGCGCCAGCAGTGAGTCGACAGAAGGGGCTGAAGCTTTCTTT; v_gene: TRBV10-1; d_gene: .; abundance: few; j_gene: TRBJ1-1
CDR3aa: CASSPQGTANQPQHF; CDR3nt: TGTGCCAGCAGTCCTCAGGGGACGGCCAATCAGCCCCAGCATTTT; v_gene: TRBV27; d_gene: .; abundance: .; j_gene: TRBJ1-5
CDR3aa: CASSLATGGATYNEQFF; CDR3nt: TGCGCCAGCAGCTTGGCCACAGGTGGGGCGACCTACAATGAGCAGTTCTTC; v_gene: TRBV5-1; d_gene: .; abundance: once; j_gene: TRBJ2-1
CDR3aa: CASSEAHGAGGVADTQYF; CDR3nt: TGTGCCAGCAGTGAAGCTCATGGGGCAGGGGGCGTCGCAGATACGCAGTATTTT; v_gene: TRBV6-1; d_gene: TRBD1; abundance: .; j_gene: TRBJ2-3
CDR3aa: CASSKSRTGWLWPKDTQYF; CDR3nt: TGTGCCAGCAGCAAATCCCGGACAGGGTGGCTCTGGCCCAAAGATACGCAGTATTTT; v_gene: TRBV21-1; d_gene: .; abundance: .; j_gene: TRBJ2-3
CDR3aa: CASSRTVYEQYF; CDR3nt: TGTGCCAGCAGCCGGACAGTTTACGAGCAGTACTTC; v_gene: TRBV5-5; d_gene: .; abundance: .; j_gene: TRBJ2-7
CDR3aa: CASSPGGDGTLYGYTF; CDR3nt: TGTGCCAGCAGCCCCGGTGGAGACGGCACCCTCTATGGCTACACCTTC; v_gene: TRBV9; d_gene: .; abundance: .; j_gene: TRBJ1-2
CDR3aa: CASSQEPGKSGYTF; CDR3nt: TGTGCCAGCAGCCAAGAGCCAGGGAAAAGTGGCTACACCTTC; v_gene: TRBV3-1/TRBV3-2; d_gene: .; abundance: .; j_gene: TRBJ1-2
CDR3aa: CASSVDRGEQYF; CDR3nt: TGTGCCAGCAGCGTGGACAGGGGAGAGCAGTACTTC; v_gene: TRBV9; d_gene: TRBD1; abundance: .; j_gene: TRBJ2-7
CDR3aa: CASSSGNTDTQYF; CDR3nt: TGTGCCAGCAGTTCCGGGAACACAGATACGCAGTATTTT; v_gene: TRBV2; d_gene: .; abundance: .; j_gene: TRBJ2-3
CDR3aa: CASSLGPGYYGYTF; CDR3nt: TGCGCCAGCAGCTTGGGTCCAGGCTACTATGGCTACACCTTC; v_gene: TRBV5-1; d_gene: .; abundance: .; j_gene: TRBJ1-2
CDR3aa: CSVGPRMNTEAFF; CDR3nt: TGCAGCGTTGGGCCCCGAATGAACACTGAAGCTTTCTTT; v_gene: TRBV29-1; d_gene: .; abundance: .; j_gene: TRBJ1-1
CDR3aa: CSASYRSYEQYF; CDR3nt: TGCAGTGCTAGTTATAGATCCTACGAGCAGTACTTC; v_gene: TRBV20-1; d_gene: .; abundance: .; j_gene: TRBJ2-7
CDR3aa: CASSPRSVEQIGGNTIYF; CDR3nt: TGTGCCAGCAGCCCTAGGTCGGTCGAGCAAATAGGTGGAAACACCATATATTTT; v_gene: TRBV27; d_gene: .; abundance: few; j_gene: TRBJ1-3
CDR3aa: CASSLIGGRQGGTEAFF; CDR3nt: TGTGCCAGCAGCTTAATAGGGGGACGACAGGGGGGCACTGAAGCTTTCTTT; v_gene: TRBV27; d_gene: TRBD1; abundance: once; j_gene: TRBJ1-1
CDR3aa: CASSARQGFSEAFF; CDR3nt: TGTGCCAGCAGCGCCCGACAGGGGTTTTCTGAAGCTTTCTTT; v_gene: TRBV3-1/TRBV3-2; d_gene: TRBD1; abundance: .; j_gene: TRBJ1-1
CDR3aa: CASSERRGGTEAFF; CDR3nt: TGTGCCAGCAGTGAACGGAGGGGAGGGACTGAAGCTTTCTTT; v_gene: TRBV6-1; d_gene: .; abundance: .; j_gene: TRBJ1-1
CDR3aa: CASSLKGQGPNSPLHF; CDR3nt: TGTGCCAGCAGCCTAAAGGGACAGGGACCAAATTCACCCCTCCACTTT; v_gene: TRBV5-5; d_gene: TRBD1; abundance: .; j_gene: TRBJ1-6
CDR3aa: CASSDYRGGGPQHF; CDR3nt: TGTGCCAGCAGCGACTACCGCGGGGGGGGGCCCCAGCATTTT; v_gene: TRBV7-2; d_gene: .; abundance: once; j_gene: TRBJ1-5
CDR3aa: CASSVDSSSPLHF; CDR3nt: TGTGCCAGCAGCGTAGACTCTAGTTCACCCCTCCACTTT; v_gene: TRBV9; d_gene: .; abundance: .; j_gene: TRBJ1-6
CDR3aa: CASSFIGGEGDYGYTF; CDR3nt: TGCGCCAGCAGCTTTATCGGTGGAGAGGGGGACTATGGCTACACCTTC; v_gene: TRBV5-1; d_gene: .; abundance: once; j_gene: TRBJ1-2
CDR3aa: CAAHDGRGTPYEQYF; CDR3nt: TGTGCCGCTCACGACGGGCGGGGGACACCCTACGAGCAGTACTTC; v_gene: TRBV6-4; d_gene: .; abundance: .; j_gene: TRBJ2-7
CDR3aa: CASAEGQGTNSPLHF; CDR3nt: TGTGCTAGTGCCGAGGGACAGGGGACGAATTCACCCCTCCACTTT; v_gene: TRBV12-5; d_gene: TRBD1; abundance: .; j_gene: TRBJ1-6
CDR3aa: CASSLVRQAPQYF; CDR3nt: TGTGCCAGCAGCTTAGTGAGACAGGCTCCGCAGTATTTT; v_gene: TRBV7-8; d_gene: .; abundance: .; j_gene: TRBJ2-3
CDR3aa: CASSLVGLLNTEAFF; CDR3nt: TGTGCCAGCAGCTTAGTCGGACTGCTGAACACTGAAGCTTTCTTT; v_gene: TRBV7-2; d_gene: .; abundance: .; j_gene: TRBJ1-1
CDR3aa: CASSDLWGLYGYTF; CDR3nt: TGTGCCAGCAGTGATTTATGGGGGCTGTATGGCTACACCTTC; v_gene: TRBV6-1; d_gene: .; abundance: .; j_gene: TRBJ1-2